What follows describes a single T cell receptor beta chain. Its specificity is not known. The authors ran a second PCR of about 6 to 12 cycles using a sample-barcoded 5' primer and a J-beta primer mix. TCRdb redid the calling of the 5' RACE reads with MiXCR, one entry per CDR3 protein. The data hold 1.8 million or so distinct CDR3 sequences, with about two fifths observed a single time. These data come from a study of blood T cells in healthy people across ages. Per the germline V gene, CDR1 is DFQATT and CDR2 is SNEGSKA (reference sequence). V gave up 4 bases and J gave up 5 bases, with 15 bases separating them. CDR3 length equals 14 residues. Overall study findings and caveats: Total diversity from one million sequenced T cells was likely underestimated.

Isolating PBMCs gave at least 6.5 million of these cells per sample. The sample comprised blood. This chain uses TRBV20-1 with TRBJ2-1, with D hard to call. The origin of this receptor is a human donor in good health. CDR3 protein: CSATIGPLDNEQFF. CDR3 nucleotides: TGCAGTGCTACGATAGGCCCGTTGGACAATGAGCAGTTCTTC.